These 16 T cell receptor beta chains originate from one sample sequenced in a study of OX40 agonist ivuxolimab in advanced cancers. Here immunoSEQ multiplex PCR was the method, and the copy in TCRdb shows in-frame clones only, minus some. The table shows about 84,000 clones, with about 91% occurring only once. The starting material was CD4+ or CD8+ T cells sorted from blood, obtained in a trial of the OX40 agonist ivuxolimab. The receptors were gathered from an adult with an advanced solid tumor such as melanoma, head and neck, liver or kidney cancer.

This chain joins TRBV6-1 and TRBJ1-3; 7 bases agree with TRBD1. After removal of 11 bases from V and 2 bases from J, the junction contained 9 bases not matched to a gene. The CDR3 extends over 14 amino acids. Germline CDR1 reads MNHNS; CDR2 reads SASEGT. The CDR3 is CAGGRTGAGNTIYF. The CDR3 nucleotides read TGTGCCGGGGGAAGGACAGGAGCTGGAAACACCATATATTTT.

J is TRBJ2-7 and V is TRBV2, with D unclear. Germline V gives CDR1 SNHLY, CDR2 FYNNEI. Trimming left V 7 bases short and J 5 bases short, with 18 bases between. The CDR3 totals 14 residues. In nucleotides, the CDR3 is TGTGCCAGCAACTTCTTTGGGCGGATTGACGAGCAGTACTTC. Translating it yields CASNFFGRIDEQYF. The full variable domain, rest sourced from reference TRBV2 and TRBJ2-7, is EPEVTQTPSHQVTQMGQEVILRCVPISNHLYFYWYRQILGQKVEFLVSFYNNEISEKSEIFDDQFSVERPDGSNFTLKIRSTKLEDSAMYFCASNFFGRIDEQYFGPGTRLTVT.

This chain uses TRBV11-2 with TRBJ2-1; 11 nucleotides agree with TRBD2. The germline V gene encodes CDR1 SGHAT and CDR2 FQNNGV. V trimming: 3 bases; J trimming: 0 bases; junction bases outside the gene matches: 4. The CDR3 length is 17 residues. CDR3 sequence (DNA): TGTGCCAGCAGCTTCCGACTAGCGGGGTCCTCCTACAATGAGCAGTTCTTC. Its translation is CASSFRLAGSSYNEQFF. The complete variable domain, with remaining parts taken from reference TRBV11-2 and TRBJ2-1, reads EAGVAQSPRYKIIEKRQSVAFWCNPISGHATLYWYQQILGQGPKLLIQFQNNGVVDDSQLPKDRFSAERLKGVDSTLKIQPAKLEDSAVYLCASSFRLAGSSYNEQFFGPGTRLTVL.

The rearrangement joins TRBV20-1 to TRBJ2-3, with a weak D call TRBD2 (6 bases). Trimming took 6 bases from V and 6 from J, leaving 10 bases between them. CDR1 is DFQATT and CDR2 is SNEGSKA in the germline V gene (reference sequence). The CDR3 contains 11 residues. The CDR3 nucleotides read TGCAGTGCCCGGACTACCGATACGCAGTATTTT. Amino acid sequence: CSARTTDTQYF.

The chain recombines TRBV5-1 with TRBJ2-5; 9 positions match TRBD1. Germline CDR1 SGHRS, CDR2 YFSETQ. This CDR3 has 15 amino acids. Trimming removed 4 bases from V and 5 bases from J; junction bases left unmatched: 9. The CDR3 DNA reads TGCGCCAGCAGCGGCCGGACAGGGGCGGGGGAGACCCAGTACTTC. Translation gives CASSGRTGAGETQYF.

This clone has more than one count but fewer than ten. The genes are TRBV19 and TRBJ2-7; 9 nucleotides match TRBD1. Germline V gene lookup returns CDR1 LNHDA and CDR2 SQIVND (reference sequence). The CDR3 loop spans 16 amino acids. V lost 5 bases, J lost 1 base, and 9 bases stayed unmatched. The DNA of the CDR3 is TGTGCCAGTAGTGTACATTTCGGGACAGGGTCCTACGAGCAGTACGTC. As protein: CASSVHFGTGSYEQYV.

V usage is TRBV5-1 and J usage is TRBJ1-5; D perhaps matches TRBD1 (6 bases). The germline V gene has CDR1 SGHRS and CDR2 YFSETQ. V dropped 1 base and J dropped 3 bases, with 11 bases sitting between them. CDR3 length: 15 residues. The CDR3 sequence is CASSLFGQSNQPQHF. The CDR3 DNA reads TGCGCCAGCAGCTTGTTTGGACAGTCCAATCAGCCCCAGCATTTT. Combining the CDR3 with reference TRBV5-1 and TRBJ1-5 gives the whole variable domain KAGVTQTPRYLIKTRGQQVTLSCSPISGHRSVSWYQQTPGQGLQFLFEYFSETQRNKGNFPGRFSGRQFSNSRSEMNVSTLELGDSALYLCASSLFGQSNQPQHFGDGTRLSIL.

The chain has TRBV29-1 and TRBJ2-3, with TRBD2 matching over 9 bases. The CDR3 contains 17 residues. Trimming cost V 1 base and J 4 bases; bases outside gene matches: 12. Germline values: CDR1 SQVTM, CDR2 ANQGSEA. DNA of the CDR3: TGCAGCGTTGAAGCCCCGGGGCGAGCGGGAGGCGCAGATACGCAGTATTTT. This sequence encodes CSVEAPGRAGGADTQYF.

V gene TRBV9 combines with J gene TRBJ1-2, with 8 bases identical to TRBD1. Germline V lookup: CDR1 SGDLS, CDR2 YYNGEE. Trimming cost V 4 bases and J 5 bases; bases outside gene matches: 7. The CDR3 is 14 residues long. The CDR3 DNA reads as TGTGCCAGCAGCCCCGACAGGGGCGGGTATGGCTACACCTTC. As protein: CASSPDRGGYGYTF.

V usage is TRBV2 and J usage is TRBJ2-2; D gene unclear. CDR1 and CDR2 (germline): SNHLY, FYNNEI. The CDR3 consists of 14 residues. V was shortened by 6 bases and J by 3 bases, with 11 bases between the two germline ends. The CDR3 DNA is TGTGCCAGCAGGGACGACCTGGACACCGGGGAGCTGTTTTTT. This encodes CASRDDLDTGELFF.

This chain connects TRBV5-1 to TRBJ2-3; 12 bases map to TRBD1. CDR3 length: 15 residues. After removal of 4 bases from V and 5 bases from J, the junction contained 5 bases not matched to a gene. Germline V CDR1 and CDR2: SGHRS, YFSETQ. The CDR3 loop is CASSRGTGGGDTQYF. The CDR3 DNA sequence: TGCGCCAGCAGCCGGGGGACAGGGGGCGGAGATACGCAGTATTTT.

V is TRBV10-3 and J is TRBJ1-2, with 10 bases matching TRBD1. CDR3 length: 15 amino acids. Unmatched junction bases numbered 10, after V lost 5 bases and J lost 7 bases. The germline V gene encodes CDR1 ENHRY and CDR2 SYGVKD. As DNA, the CDR3 is TGTGCCATCAGTACCCACCGGGACAGGGGACCTGGCTACACCTTC. The encoded protein is CAISTHRDRGPGYTF.

This clone was recorded once. This CDR3 reads CASRSLQGAGQPQHF. Here the CDR3 DNA reads TGTGCCAGCAGATCCCTCCAGGGGGCAGGGCAGCCCCAGCATTTT. The chain recombines TRBV6-5 with TRBJ1-5, with 8 bases lining up with TRBD1. V shed 6 bases and J 7 bases; nucleotides not matched to a gene: 11. CDR1 is MNHEY and CDR2 is SVGAGI in the germline V gene. The CDR3 consists of 15 residues.

The chain combines TRBV7-9 with TRBJ2-1, with 11 bases that match TRBD2. V was pared by 4 bases and J by 8 bases, with 4 bases of the junction left unmatched. CDR3 size: 14 residues. Germline V lookup: CDR1 SEHNR, CDR2 FQNEAQ (reference sequence). The CDR3 nucleotides are TGTGCCAGCAGCTCTAGCGGGAGGTTTTATGAGCAGTTCTTC. It translates to CASSSSGRFYEQFF.

The genes are TRBV20-1 and TRBJ2-3; D remains ambiguous. Looked up from germline, CDR1 is DFQATT and CDR2 is SNEGSKA (reference sequence). Deletions cut 2 bases from V and 6 bases from J, with 6 bases between. The CDR3 is 11 residues long. CDR3 sequence reads: CSARWIDTQYF. The CDR3, as DNA: TGCAGTGCTAGATGGATTGATACGCAGTATTTT.

This rearrangement joins TRBV10-3 to TRBJ2-1; 10 nucleotides align to TRBD2. The trim removed 6 bases at V and 2 bases at J, leaving 4 bases unmatched. This CDR3 region has 15 residues. Germline loops: CDR1 ENHRY, CDR2 SYGVKD. CDR3 coding DNA: TGTGCCATCAGGTCCGGACTAGCGGCCTACAATGAGCAGTTCTTC. This gives the protein CAIRSGLAAYNEQFF.